One T cell receptor (beta chain) is described in this entry. These data come from a study of tumor-infiltrating lymphocytes in oesophageal squamous cell carcinoma. MiXCR, applied by TCRdb to the PCR reads, yields one record per CDR3 protein. The sample carries about 11,000 distinct CDR3 sequences, 50% to 55% recorded once. This CDR3 region has 16 residues. Germline CDR1 SGHVS, CDR2 FNYEAQ. This rearrangement joins TRBV7-6 to TRBJ2-1; 9 positions match TRBD1. The DNA end lines up better with TRBJ2-5; the J call may be wrong. The sequenced material came from esophageal tumor tissue. This clonotype was sampled from a female donor with esophageal squamous cell carcinoma. CDR3 sequence reads: CASSLQGTGTLETQYF. Written as DNA, the CDR3 is TGTGCCAGCAGCTTACAGGGGACAGGGACCTTGGAGACCCAGTACTTC.